Included here is one T cell receptor (beta chain) sequence, with context. This sample stems from a study of cytomegalovirus exposure and HLA in healthy donors. Study-level information: In a later analysis, it was reported that the approximately 110 validation repertoires had been produced on the same platform as the roughly 700 repertoires belonging to the first cohort.

The CDR3 consists of 16 residues. Trimming took 6 bases from V and 2 from J; bases not matched to a gene: 10. Germline loops: CDR1 KGHSH, CDR2 LQKENI. Using immunoSEQ multiplex PCR, the repertoire was profiled, and TCRdb retains in-frame clones only, with some absent. The sample consists of approximately 300,000 clones, 75% to 90% of them appearing once. The sequence came from a woman aged 18-29 years in good health and CMV-seronegative. This chain links TRBV18 with TRBJ2-3, with 8 bases fitting TRBD2. Sequenced input: PBMCs. CDR3 protein: CASSPAVAGLTDTQYF. In DNA form, the CDR3 reads TGTGCCAGCTCCCCGGCCGTAGCGGGACTCACAGATACGCAGTATTTT.